This T cell receptor (beta chain) comes out of a study of T cells in Graves' hyperthyroidism and ophthalmopathy. This clonotype was counted at least ten times. With V trimmed by 2 bases and J by 3 bases, 13 bases remained unmatched. This CDR3 has 19 amino acids. Germline CDR1 is MNHEY and CDR2 is SMNVEV (reference sequence). Hyperthyroidism, newly diagnosed and lasting under 2 months, affected patients aged 18 to 65. A patient was excluded if there was uncontrolled infection, other autoimmune disease, pregnancy or lactation. RNA transcripts provided the source from which TCR beta CDR3 regions were amplified. With the HTBI primer set, the TCR CDR3 went through a first round of RT-PCR. TCRdb reprocessed the multiplex PCR reads with MiXCR, giving one entry per CDR3 protein. Seen here are some 760,000 distinct CDR3 sequences, around 15% observed once, and the top ten hold 10%.

The chain couples TRBV27 to TRBJ2-7; 13 bases fit TRBD2. This TCR was recovered from a woman aged 18-30 years with Graves' hyperthyroidism. Sequencing was carried out using blood. For the CDR3, the DNA is TGTGCCAGCAGTTTAAATATGCGGACTAGCGGGAGATTGTACTACGAGCAGTACTTC. Translating gives CASSLNMRTSGRLYYEQYF.